This T cell receptor (beta chain) was obtained from a study of blood T cell repertoires in COVID-19. This clone occurred a few times. Profiling relied on immunoSEQ multiplex PCR, and the TCRdb table lists in-frame clones only, not all of them. The repertoire holds about 36,000 clones, with around nine tenths as singletons. The TCR was taken from a human donor in a cohort sampled during active COVID-19. The source material was peripheral blood.

The CDR3 region has the DNA TGTGCCAGCAGCCCCTCTCTGGGGACAGTAAGCGGCTACACCTTC. Its protein product is CASSPSLGTVSGYTF. The rearrangement joins TRBV14 to TRBJ1-2; 7 bases match TRBD1. With V trimmed by 4 bases and J by 8 bases, 13 bases remained unmatched. CDR3 length: 15 residues. Germline V gives CDR1 SGHDN, CDR2 FVKESK.